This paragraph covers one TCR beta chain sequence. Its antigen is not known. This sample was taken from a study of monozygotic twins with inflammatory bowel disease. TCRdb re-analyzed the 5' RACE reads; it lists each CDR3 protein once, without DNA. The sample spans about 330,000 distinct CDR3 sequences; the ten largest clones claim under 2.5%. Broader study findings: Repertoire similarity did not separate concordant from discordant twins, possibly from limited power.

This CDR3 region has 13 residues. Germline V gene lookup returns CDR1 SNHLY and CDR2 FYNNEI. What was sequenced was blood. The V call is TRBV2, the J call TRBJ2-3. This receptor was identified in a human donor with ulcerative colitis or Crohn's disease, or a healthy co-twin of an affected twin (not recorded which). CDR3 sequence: CASSDRRTDTQYF. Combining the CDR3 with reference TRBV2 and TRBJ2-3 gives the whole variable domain EPEVTQTPSHQVTQMGQEVILRCVPISNHLYFYWYRQILGQKVEFLVSFYNNEISEKSEIFDDQFSVERPDGSNFTLKIRSTKLEDSAMYFCASSDRRTDTQYFGPGTRLTVL.